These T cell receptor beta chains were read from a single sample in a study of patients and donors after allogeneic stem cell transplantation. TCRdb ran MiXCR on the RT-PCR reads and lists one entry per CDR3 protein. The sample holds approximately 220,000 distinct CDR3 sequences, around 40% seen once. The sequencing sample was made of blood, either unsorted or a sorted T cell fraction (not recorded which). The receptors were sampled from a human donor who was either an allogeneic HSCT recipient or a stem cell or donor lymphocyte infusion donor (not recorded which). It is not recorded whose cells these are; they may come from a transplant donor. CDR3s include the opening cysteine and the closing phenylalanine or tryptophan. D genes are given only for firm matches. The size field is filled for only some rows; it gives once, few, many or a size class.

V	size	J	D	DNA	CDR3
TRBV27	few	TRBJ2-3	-	TGTGCCACCGGCGTAGGGTTCACAGATACGCAGTATTTT	CATGVGFTDTQYF
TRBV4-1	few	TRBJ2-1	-	TGCGCCAGCAGCCAAGGCGCCTTGAAGGGGGGCGACTACAATGAGCAGTTCTTC	CASSQGALKGGDYNEQFF
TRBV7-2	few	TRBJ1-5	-	TGTGCCAGCAGCTTAACCCTTAATCAGCCCCAGCATTTT	CASSLTLNQPQHF
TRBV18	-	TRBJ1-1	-	TGTGCCAGCTCACCACCGAAAGGCTGGAACACTGAAGCTTTCTTT	CASSPPKGWNTEAFF
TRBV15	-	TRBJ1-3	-	TGTGCCACCAGCGGGACATATGGAAACACCATATATTTT	CATSGTYGNTIYF
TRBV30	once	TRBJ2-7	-	TGTGCCTGGGGTTGGGGCAGCCTTTACGAGCAGTACTTC	CAWGWGSLYEQYF
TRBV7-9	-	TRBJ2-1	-	TGTGCCAGCAGCTTAGGAGGGACACCTTACAATGAGCAGTTCTTC	CASSLGGTPYNEQFF
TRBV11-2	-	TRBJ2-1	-	TGTGCCAGCAGCTTATCGAGTGGGGGGGCCATCGAGCAGTTCTTC	CASSLSSGGAIEQFF
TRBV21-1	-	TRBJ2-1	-	TGTGCCAGCAGCAGCAGGATTTACAATGAGCAGTTCTTC	CASSSRIYNEQFF
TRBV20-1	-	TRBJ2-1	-	TGCAGTGCTATCAAAACAGATGCCCACAATGAGCAGTTCTTC	CSAIKTDAHNEQFF
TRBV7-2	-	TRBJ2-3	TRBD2	TGTGCCAGCAGCCCCACTAGCGGGGACACAGATACGCAGTATTTT	CASSPTSGDTDTQYF
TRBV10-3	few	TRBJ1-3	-	TGTGCCATCAGTGGGGGTGGAAACACCATATATTTT	CAISGGGNTIYF
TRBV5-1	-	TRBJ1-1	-	TGCGCCAGCAGCCCCCCAAAGGGCGGCCTTGAAGCTTTCTTT	CASSPPKGGLEAFF
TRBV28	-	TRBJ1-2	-	TGTGCCAGCATCCTGACCGTCGGCAGGGATCGCGGCTACACCTTC	CASILTVGRDRGYTF
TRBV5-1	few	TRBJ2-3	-	TGCGCCAGCAGCTTGGCCAAGGGGATAGCGTCGGATACGCAGTATTTT	CASSLAKGIASDTQYF
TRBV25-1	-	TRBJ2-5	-	TGTGCCAGCAGTGAGGGCAGTTTAGAGACCCAGTACTTC	CASSEGSLETQYF
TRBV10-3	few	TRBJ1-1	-	TGTGCCATTTCACAGGAATTGAACACTGAAGCTTTCTTT	CAISQELNTEAFF
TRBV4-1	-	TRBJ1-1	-	TGCGCCAGCAGCATTCAACTGGGAACTGAAGCTTTCTTT	CASSIQLGTEAFF